A single sample is the source of the 18 T cell receptor beta chains below, sequenced in a study of blood T cell repertoires in COVID-19. Repertoires were generated with immunoSEQ multiplex PCR, while TCRdb's copy carries only in-frame clones and drops some. The table records roughly 180,000 clones, over 75% of them present only once. The material sequenced was PBMCs or T cells enriched from blood (not recorded which). The source of these receptors is a middle-aged woman with acute COVID-19.

The V and J genes are TRBV7-9 and TRBJ2-1; tentatively, D is TRBD2 (7 bases). The germline V and J ends were trimmed by 0 bases and 3 bases, with 12 bases remaining between them. Germline lookup yields CDR1 SEHNR and CDR2 FQNEAQ (reference sequence). The CDR3 spans 16 residues. The CDR3 region has the DNA TGTGCCAGCAGCTTAGCGCCGGGGGGCTTCTACAATGAGCAGTTCTTC. Protein product: CASSLAPGGFYNEQFF.

J is TRBJ2-2 and V is TRBV9; the D gene is possibly TRBD2 (5 bases). The CDR3 covers 16 residues. Trimming shortened V by 0 bases and J by 1 base, and 10 bases separated the two germline ends. CDR1 SGDLS and CDR2 YYNGEE come from the germline V gene. The CDR3 DNA reads TGTGCCAGCAGCGTAGTAGGACGGGGGAACACCGGGGAGCTGTTTTTT. Translating it yields CASSVVGRGNTGELFF.

This clone occurred a few times. This chain links TRBV5-1 with TRBJ2-1, with TRBD2 matching over 7 bases. The CDR3 has 14 residues. V lost 0 bases and J lost 6; bases outside the gene matches: 3. The germline V gene encodes CDR1 SGHRS and CDR2 YFSETQ. This CDR3 is CASSLGPGGNEQFF. CDR3 DNA sequence: TGCGCCAGCAGCTTGGGGCCGGGGGGCAATGAGCAGTTCTTC. The whole variable domain, filled in from reference TRBV5-1 and TRBJ2-1, reads KAGVTQTPRYLIKTRGQQVTLSCSPISGHRSVSWYQQTPGQGLQFLFEYFSETQRNKGNFPGRFSGRQFSNSRSEMNVSTLELGDSALYLCASSLGPGGNEQFFGPGTRLTVL.

The chain couples TRBV23-1 to TRBJ1-1; TRBD1 matches at 7 bases. TRBV23-1 qualifies as an ORF whose function is uncertain. The CDR3 sequence is 16 residues long. The junction had 11 bases not matched to a gene; V was cut back by 4 bases and J by 3 bases. The CDR3 here is CASSPCEGGSDTEAFF. The CDR3 bases are TGCGCCAGCAGTCCCTGTGAAGGGGGCTCGGACACTGAAGCTTTCTTT.

The chain joins TRBV5-1 to TRBJ2-1; D is possibly TRBD2 (6 bases). Germline V gives CDR1 SGHRS, CDR2 YFSETQ. Between the trimmed V and J ends, which lost 0 bases and 4 bases, there was a span of 14 bases. The CDR3 loop spans 16 amino acids. The CDR3 region has the DNA TGCGCCAGCAGCTTGGACAACGGAGGGGTGTACAATGAGCAGTTCTTC. Its protein product is CASSLDNGGVYNEQFF.

A word on this clone: The sample holds other DNA sequences that translate to the same CDR3. This chain joins TRBV3-1 (or the pseudogene TRBV3-2) and TRBJ1-2; 8 bases map to TRBD1. This CDR3 spans 14 amino acids. Germline assignment: CDR1 LGHDT and CDR2 YNNKEL (reference sequence). The trim removed 1 base at V and 2 bases at J, leaving 0 bases unmatched. In DNA form, the CDR3 reads TGTGCCAGCAGCCAAGGGACAGGGAACTATGGCTACACCTTC. This sequence encodes CASSQGTGNYGYTF.

V is TRBV4-2 and J is TRBJ2-6; TRBD1 aligns across 7 bases. Germline trimming cut 2 bases from V and 2 bases from J; bases unmatched to any gene: 0. This CDR3 comprises 15 residues. Per the germline V gene, CDR1 is LGHNA and CDR2 is YNFKEQ. CDR3: CASSQTGAGANVLTF. For the CDR3, the DNA is TGTGCCAGCAGCCAAACAGGGGCTGGGGCCAACGTCCTGACTTTC.

The genes are TRBV19 and TRBJ2-1, with D hard to call. Germline CDR1 LNHDA, CDR2 SQIVND (reference sequence). The CDR3 has 13 residues. Between the trimmed V and J ends, which lost 5 bases and 10 bases, there was a span of 15 bases. As DNA, the CDR3 is TGTGCCAGTAGTGCGACTTTATTGCGCGAGCAGTTCTTC. It codes for CASSATLLREQFF. Filled out from reference TRBV19 and TRBJ2-1, the complete variable domain reads DGGITQSPKYLFRKEGQNVTLSCEQNLNHDAMYWYRQDPGQGLRLIYYSQIVNDFQKGDIAEGYSVSREKKESFPLTVTSAQKNPTAFYLCASSATLLREQFFGPGTRLTVL.

The V call is TRBV27, the J call TRBJ1-1; tentatively, D is TRBD1 (6 bases). Per the germline V gene, CDR1 is MNHEY and CDR2 is SMNVEV (reference sequence). There are 16 residues in the CDR3. The germline V and J ends were trimmed by 6 bases and 0 bases, with 17 bases remaining between them. The CDR3 loop is CASRPGTYHLNTEAFF. The CDR3 DNA sequence: TGTGCCAGCAGGCCGGGGACATATCACTTGAACACTGAAGCTTTCTTT.

The count of this clone is one. This chain links TRBV20-1 with TRBJ2-7, with D tentatively TRBD2 (6 bases). Trimming removed 3 bases at V and 5 bases at J, with 8 bases between. CDR3 length: 11 amino acids. CDR1 DFQATT and CDR2 SNEGSKA come from the germline V gene (reference sequence). The CDR3 DNA follows: TGCAGTGCTAGGGGGGGTCACGAGCAGTACTTC. Translation gives CSARGGHEQYF.

The chain couples TRBV4-1 to TRBJ1-1; 10 nucleotides align to TRBD1. Germline V gene lookup returns CDR1 MGHRA and CDR2 YSYEKL. This CDR3 is built from 18 residues. V trimming: 6 bases; J trimming: 1 base; junction bases outside the gene matches: 14. The DNA for the CDR3 is TGCGCCAGCAGTCGGCCGACAGGGGGCGTAATGGGGAACACTGAAGCTTTCTTT. Translation gives CASSRPTGGVMGNTEAFF.

Remarks on this clone: A read error may be the cause here, since a much bigger clone is one base away. V is TRBV14 and J is TRBJ2-1, with D uncertain. Trimming cost V 0 bases and J 0 bases, with 6 bases left between them. This CDR3 contains 15 residues. The germline CDR1 and CDR2 sequences are SGHDN and FVKESK. The CDR3 loop reads CASSQDWSSYNEQFF. The DNA for the CDR3 is TGTGCCAGCAGCCAAGACTGGAGCTCCTACAATGAGCAGTTCTTC.

The V call is TRBV9, the J call TRBJ1-6, with unresolved D. The CDR3 is 14 amino acids. With 0 bases removed from V and 6 bases from J, the gap between germline ends came to 7 bases. Germline-derived CDR1 and CDR2 are SGDLS and YYNGEE. CDR3 coding DNA: TGTGCCAGCAGCGTAGCTCGTAGTAATTCACCCCTCCACTTT. Translation: CASSVARSNSPLHF.

This sequence joins TRBV10-3 and TRBJ2-1, with D perhaps matching TRBD1 (5 bases). The CDR3 runs to 18 residues. Germline CDR1 is ENHRY and CDR2 is SYGVKD. V lost 4 bases and J 4 bases, leaving 23 bases between the germline ends. Here the CDR3 reads CAISGPQVPLGRYNEQFF. CDR3 nucleotide sequence: TGTGCCATCAGTGGACCACAGGTTCCCTTAGGTCGGTACAATGAGCAGTTCTTC.

In this sample, this clone turned up a few times. This rearrangement joins TRBV5-1 to TRBJ1-5; D gene ambiguous. This CDR3 comprises 13 residues. Germline V CDR1 and CDR2: SGHRS, YFSETQ. V was pared by 0 bases and J by 4 bases, with 5 bases between. As DNA, the CDR3 is TGCGCCAGCAGCTTGGGGGCGAATCAGCCCCAGCATTTT. Protein sequence: CASSLGANQPQHF.

The V gene is TRBV18, the J gene TRBJ2-3; perhaps TRBD2 as D (6 bases). Germline values: CDR1 KGHSH, CDR2 LQKENI. V was clipped by 2 bases and J by 2 bases, with 14 bases between them. The CDR3 sequence is 16 residues long. For the CDR3, the DNA is TGTGCCAGCTCACCATTAAGTAGCGGACTCACAGATACGCAGTATTTT. It translates to CASSPLSSGLTDTQYF.

The J gene is TRBJ2-7, the V gene TRBV29-1; D possibly corresponds to TRBD1 (6 bases). Trimming stripped 4 bases from V and 4 bases from J, with 14 bases between. Germline V gene data show CDR1 as SQVTM and CDR2 as ANQGSEA. There are 13 residues in the CDR3. The CDR3 DNA sequence: TGCAGCGTTGCAGAGCAGGGGTTGTACGAGCAGTACTTC. Translation gives CSVAEQGLYEQYF.

V is TRBV5-8 and J is TRBJ2-1; 9 nucleotides align to TRBD2. Trimming removed 2 bases from V and 6 bases from J; junction bases left unmatched: 21. Germline CDR1 is SGHTS and CDR2 is YDEGEE. This CDR3 comprises 20 residues. The CDR3 loop reads CASSFFTSGLSRFSRNEQFF. The CDR3 nucleotides read TGTGCCAGCAGCTTCTTTACTAGCGGGCTTTCCCGGTTTTCCCGCAATGAGCAGTTCTTC.